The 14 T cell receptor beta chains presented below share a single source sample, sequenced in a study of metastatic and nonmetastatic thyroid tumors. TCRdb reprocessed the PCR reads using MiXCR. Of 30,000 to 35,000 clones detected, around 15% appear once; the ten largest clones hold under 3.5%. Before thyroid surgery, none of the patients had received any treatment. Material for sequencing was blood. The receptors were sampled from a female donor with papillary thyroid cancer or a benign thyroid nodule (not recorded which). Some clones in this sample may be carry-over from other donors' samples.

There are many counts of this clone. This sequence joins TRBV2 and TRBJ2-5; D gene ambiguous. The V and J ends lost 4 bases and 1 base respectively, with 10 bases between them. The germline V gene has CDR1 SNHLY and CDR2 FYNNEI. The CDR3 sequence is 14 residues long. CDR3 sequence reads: CASSGFWGQETQYF. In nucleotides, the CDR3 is TGTGCCAGCAGTGGGTTCTGGGGCCAAGAGACCCAGTACTTC.

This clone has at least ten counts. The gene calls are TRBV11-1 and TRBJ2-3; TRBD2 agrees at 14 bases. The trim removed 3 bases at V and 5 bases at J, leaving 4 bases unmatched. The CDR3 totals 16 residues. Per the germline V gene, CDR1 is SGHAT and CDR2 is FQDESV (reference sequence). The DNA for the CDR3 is TGTGCCAGCAGCTTGGGGACTAGCGGGAGAGGAGATACGCAGTATTTT. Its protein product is CASSLGTSGRGDTQYF.

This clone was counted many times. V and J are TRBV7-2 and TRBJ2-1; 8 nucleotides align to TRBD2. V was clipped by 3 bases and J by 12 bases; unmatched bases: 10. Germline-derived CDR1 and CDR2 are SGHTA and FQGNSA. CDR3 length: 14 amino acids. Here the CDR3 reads CASSFKISGTGQFF. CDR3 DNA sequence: TGTGCCAGCAGCTTTAAAATTAGCGGGACGGGGCAGTTCTTC.

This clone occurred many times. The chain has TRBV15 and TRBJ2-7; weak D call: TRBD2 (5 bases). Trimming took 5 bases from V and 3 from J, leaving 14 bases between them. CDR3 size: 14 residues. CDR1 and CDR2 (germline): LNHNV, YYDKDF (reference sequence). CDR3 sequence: CATSAEVEDYEQYF. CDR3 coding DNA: TGTGCCACCAGCGCCGAGGTGGAGGACTACGAGCAGTACTTC.

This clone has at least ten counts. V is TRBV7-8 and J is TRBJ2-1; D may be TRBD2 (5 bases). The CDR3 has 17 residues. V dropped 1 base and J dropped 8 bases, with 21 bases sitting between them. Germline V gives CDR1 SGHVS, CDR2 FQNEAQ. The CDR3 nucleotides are TGTGCCAGCAGCTTAGAAAGGAGGACCACCCCCGCCGATGAGCAGTTCTTC. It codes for CASSLERRTTPADEQFF.

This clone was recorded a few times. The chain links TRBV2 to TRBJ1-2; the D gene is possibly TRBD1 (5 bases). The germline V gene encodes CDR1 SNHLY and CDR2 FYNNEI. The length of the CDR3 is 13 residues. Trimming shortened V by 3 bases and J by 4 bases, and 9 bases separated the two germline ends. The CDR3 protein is CASSDPGGYGYTF. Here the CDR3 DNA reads TGTGCCAGCAGTGATCCGGGGGGCTATGGCTACACCTTC.

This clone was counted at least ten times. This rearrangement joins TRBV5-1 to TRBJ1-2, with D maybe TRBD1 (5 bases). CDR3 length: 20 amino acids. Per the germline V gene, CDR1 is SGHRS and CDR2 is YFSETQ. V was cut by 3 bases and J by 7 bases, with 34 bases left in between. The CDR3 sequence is CASSSRGLGGRGGPPSGYTF. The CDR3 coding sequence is TGCGCCAGCAGCTCCCGGGGCCTCGGTGGAAGGGGAGGTCCACCAAGTGGCTACACCTTC. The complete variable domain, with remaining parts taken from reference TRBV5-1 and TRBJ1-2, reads KAGVTQTPRYLIKTRGQQVTLSCSPISGHRSVSWYQQTPGQGLQFLFEYFSETQRNKGNFPGRFSGRQFSNSRSEMNVSTLELGDSALYLCASSSRGLGGRGGPPSGYTFGSGTRLTVV.

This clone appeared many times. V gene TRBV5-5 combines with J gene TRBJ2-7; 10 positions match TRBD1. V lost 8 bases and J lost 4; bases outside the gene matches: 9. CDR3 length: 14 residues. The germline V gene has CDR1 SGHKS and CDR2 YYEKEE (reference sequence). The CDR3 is CASTTGQGVYEQYF. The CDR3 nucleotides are TGTGCCAGTACTACTGGACAGGGGGTGTACGAGCAGTACTTC.

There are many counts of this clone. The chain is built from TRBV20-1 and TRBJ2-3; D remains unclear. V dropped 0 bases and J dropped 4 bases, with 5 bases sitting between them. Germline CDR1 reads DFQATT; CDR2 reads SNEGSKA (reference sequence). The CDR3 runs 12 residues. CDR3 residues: CSAREGPDTQYF. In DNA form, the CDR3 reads TGCAGTGCTAGAGAGGGTCCAGATACGCAGTATTTT.

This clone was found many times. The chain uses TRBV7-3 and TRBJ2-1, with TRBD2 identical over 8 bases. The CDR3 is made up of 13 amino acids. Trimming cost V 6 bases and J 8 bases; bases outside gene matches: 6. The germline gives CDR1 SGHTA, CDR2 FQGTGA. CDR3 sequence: CASSPGLADEQFF. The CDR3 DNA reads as TGTGCCAGCAGTCCCGGACTAGCCGATGAGCAGTTCTTC.

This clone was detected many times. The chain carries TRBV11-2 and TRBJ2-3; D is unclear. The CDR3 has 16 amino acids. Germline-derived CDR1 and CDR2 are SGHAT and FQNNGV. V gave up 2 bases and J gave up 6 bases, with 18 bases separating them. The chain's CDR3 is CASSLTWASPQDTQYF. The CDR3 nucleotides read TGTGCCAGCAGCTTAACTTGGGCAAGTCCCCAGGATACGCAGTATTTT.

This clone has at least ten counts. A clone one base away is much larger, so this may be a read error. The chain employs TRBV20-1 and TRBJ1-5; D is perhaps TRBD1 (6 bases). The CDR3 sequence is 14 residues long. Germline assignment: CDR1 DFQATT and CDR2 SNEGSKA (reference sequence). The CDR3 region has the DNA TGCAGTGCCACAGACAGGATGGGGGGGCAGCCCCGGCATTTT. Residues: CSATDRMGGQPRHF.

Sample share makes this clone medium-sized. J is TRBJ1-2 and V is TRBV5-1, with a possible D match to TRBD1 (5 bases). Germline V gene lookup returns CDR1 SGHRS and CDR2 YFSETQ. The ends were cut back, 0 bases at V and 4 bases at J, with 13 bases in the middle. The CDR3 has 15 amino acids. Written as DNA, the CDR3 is TGCGCCAGCAGCTTGGACTCGGGGGGAATCTATGGCTACACCTTC. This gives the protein CASSLDSGGIYGYTF. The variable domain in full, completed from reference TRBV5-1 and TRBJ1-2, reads KAGVTQTPRYLIKTRGQQVTLSCSPISGHRSVSWYQQTPGQGLQFLFEYFSETQRNKGNFPGRFSGRQFSNSRSEMNVSTLELGDSALYLCASSLDSGGIYGYTFGSGTRLTVV.

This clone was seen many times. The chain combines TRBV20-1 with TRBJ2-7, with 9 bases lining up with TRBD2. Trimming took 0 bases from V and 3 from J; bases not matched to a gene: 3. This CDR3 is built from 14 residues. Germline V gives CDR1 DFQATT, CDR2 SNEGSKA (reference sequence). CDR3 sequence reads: CSAREASGIYEQYF. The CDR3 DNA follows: TGCAGTGCTAGAGAGGCTAGCGGGATCTACGAGCAGTACTTC.